The present T cell receptor (beta chain) was sequenced within a study of blood T cells in healthy people across ages. General study findings and limits: The study found TCR beta diversity correlated strongly with naive T cell percentage.

This clonotype was detected many times. Its antigen is as yet unknown. V lost 0 bases to trimming and J lost 2 bases; unmatched junction nucleotides: 6. Germline CDR1 LGHNA, CDR2 YSLEER. The CDR3 runs 18 residues. Combining a sample-barcoded 5' primer with a J-beta primer mix, a second PCR ran for roughly 7 to 11 cycles. TCRdb re-analysed the 5' RACE reads in MiXCR, keeping a single row per CDR3 protein. The sample lists over 700,000 distinct CDR3 sequences; more than 20% were seen once. These data were also filed under a second study, of T cells of mothers and their children. As reported in that work: Pairs that are related and pairs that are unrelated have TCR recombination output shaped similarly by thymic selection. Related mother and child pairs showed slightly greater overlap (not significant) than unrelated pairs did.

The chain couples TRBV4-3 to TRBJ2-1; 11 bases align to TRBD2. The specimen sequenced was blood. The source is a boy under 18 in good health. Written as DNA, the CDR3 is TGCGCCAGCAGCCAAGATGGAGTAGCGGGGGGGCCCTACAATGAGCAGTTCTTC. It encodes CASSQDGVAGGPYNEQFF.